The 30 T cell receptor beta chains below were found in one sample sequenced in a study of somatic mutations in cytotoxic T cells in rheumatoid arthritis. Here immunoSEQ multiplex PCR was the method, and the copy in TCRdb shows in-frame clones only, minus some. The data hold roughly 13,000 clones, with around 80% observed a single time. The sample taken for sequencing was CD8+ T cells sorted from blood. The receptor set was obtained from an adult with rheumatoid arthritis.

This rearrangement joins TRBV19 to TRBJ1-1; no clear D. The germline CDR1 and CDR2 sequences are LNHDA and SQIVND (reference sequence). The CDR3 contains 14 residues. V was cut by 3 bases and J by 1 base, with 9 bases left in between. The CDR3 region has the DNA TGTGCCAGTAGTATGCCCTCCGGGAACACTGAAGCTTTCTTT. Translation: CASSMPSGNTEAFF.

This clone was counted between two and nine times. The rearrangement links TRBV6-6 to TRBJ2-5, with D perhaps being TRBD1 or TRBD2 (5 bases each). The CDR3 spans 14 residues. Germline V lookup: CDR1 MNHNY, CDR2 SVGAGI (reference sequence). Between the trimmed V and J ends, which lost 4 bases and 7 bases, there was a span of 16 bases. CDR3 loop: CASSSWDPGRTQYF. In DNA form, the CDR3 reads TGTGCCAGCAGTTCATGGGACCCCGGACGGACCCAGTACTTC.

V and J are TRBV13 and TRBJ2-7; 7 nucleotides match TRBD2. The CDR3 extends over 15 amino acids. Germline loops: CDR1 PRHDT, CDR2 FYEKMQ (reference sequence). The junction had 9 bases not matched to a gene; V was cut back by 5 bases and J by 2 bases. This chain's CDR3 is CASSPGAAGAYEQYF. The CDR3 nucleotides are TGTGCCAGCAGCCCCGGGGCGGCGGGAGCCTACGAGCAGTACTTC.

J is TRBJ2-1 and V is TRBV6-4, with D perhaps matching TRBD1 (5 bases). CDR3 length equals 13 residues. Deletions cut 4 bases from V and 5 bases from J, with 9 bases between. Germline V gene lookup returns CDR1 MRHNA and CDR2 SNTAGT. The CDR3 nucleotides are TGTGCCAGCAGTGCACAGGATAACAATGAGCAGTTCTTC. Translated: CASSAQDNNEQFF.

The chain combines TRBV19 with TRBJ2-1; D unresolved. This CDR3 has 13 residues. V was cut by 5 bases and J by 4 bases, with 9 bases left in between. CDR1 is LNHDA and CDR2 is SQIVND in the germline V gene (reference sequence). Here the CDR3 reads CASSPVGYNEQFF. CDR3 DNA: TGTGCCAGTAGTCCAGTCGGTTACAATGAGCAGTTCTTC.

The chain carries TRBV29-1 and TRBJ1-1, with a possible D match to TRBD1 (5 bases). Trimming removed 6 bases at V and 0 bases at J, with 14 bases between. CDR3 size: 14 residues. CDR1 and CDR2 (germline): SQVTM, ANQGSEA. CDR3 protein: CSVGWGDLNTEAFF. CDR3 DNA sequence: TGCAGCGTGGGTTGGGGGGACTTGAACACTGAAGCTTTCTTT. Filled out from reference TRBV29-1 and TRBJ1-1, the complete variable domain reads SAVISQKPSRDICQRGTSLTIQCQVDSQVTMMFWYRQQPGQSLTLIATANQGSEATYESGFVIDKFPISRPNLTFSTLTVSNMSPEDSSIYLCSVGWGDLNTEAFFGQGTRLTVV.

This clone was counted a single time. The CDR3 DNA reads TGTGCCAGCAGTGACGCCGCCCAGAGAAGCACAGATACGCAGTATTTT. It yields the protein CASSDAAQRSTDTQYF. The rearrangement uses TRBV2 and TRBJ2-3; D remains unclear. Trimming removed 3 bases at V and 0 bases at J, with 13 bases between. Germline-derived CDR1 and CDR2 are SNHLY and FYNNEI. This CDR3 is built from 16 residues.

This chain joins TRBV5-8 and TRBJ2-2, with D unclear. Trimming removed 2 bases at V and 4 bases at J, with 3 bases between. The CDR3 spans 12 residues. From germline, CDR1 is SGHTS and CDR2 YDEGEE. Written as DNA, the CDR3 is TGTGCCAGCAGCTTCCGCACCGGGGAGCTGTTTTTT. It is translated as CASSFRTGELFF. The full variable domain, completed using reference TRBV5-8 and TRBJ2-2, is EAGVTQSPTHLIKTRGQQATLRCSPISGHTSVYWYQQALGLGLQFLLWYDEGEERNRGNFPPRFSGRQFPNYSSELNVNALELEDSALYLCASSFRTGELFFGEGSRLTVL.

This chain links TRBV29-1 with TRBJ1-1; 7 nucleotides agree with TRBD1. Trimming removed 3 bases from V and 5 bases from J; junction bases left unmatched: 9. CDR3 length equals 14 residues. Germline values: CDR1 SQVTM, CDR2 ANQGSEA. This CDR3 is CSVDKGASGTEAFF. For the CDR3, the DNA is TGCAGCGTTGATAAGGGGGCCTCGGGAACTGAAGCTTTCTTT.

The V gene is TRBV15, the J gene TRBJ2-5; no reliable D call. Germline CDR1 LNHNV, CDR2 YYDKDF (reference sequence). This CDR3 spans 16 amino acids. The ends were cut back, 0 bases at V and 6 bases at J, with 17 bases in the middle. The CDR3 loop is CATSREPGGVRQTQYF. The DNA for the CDR3 is TGTGCCACCAGCAGAGAGCCCGGTGGGGTCAGGCAGACCCAGTACTTC. Complete variable domain (other parts from reference TRBV15 and TRBJ2-5): DAMVIQNPRYQVTQFGKPVTLSCSQTLNHNVMYWYQQKSSQAPKLLFHYYDKDFNNEADTPDNFQSRRPNTSFCFLDIRSPGLGDTAMYLCATSREPGGVRQTQYFGPGTRLLVL.

This CDR3 reads CASSGGEGRADEQYF. The DNA of the CDR3 is TGTGCCAGCAGCGGGGGTGAAGGGCGAGCGGACGAGCAGTACTTC. V usage is TRBV27 and J usage is TRBJ2-7; a weak D match, TRBD2 (6 bases). CDR1 MNHEY and CDR2 SMNVEV come from the germline V gene (reference sequence). The CDR3 covers 15 residues. V was trimmed by 6 bases and J by 5 bases, leaving 20 bases between them.

The rearrangement links TRBV28 to TRBJ2-5; D remains unclear. V gave up 5 bases and J gave up 4 bases, with 23 bases separating them. Germline CDR1 is MDHEN and CDR2 is SYDVKM. The CDR3 is made up of 17 amino acids. In DNA, the CDR3 is TGTGCCAGCAGTCCCCGTCGGACCGGAAGATTATCAGAGACCCAGTACTTC. This sequence encodes CASSPRRTGRLSETQYF.

The gene calls are TRBV5-1 and TRBJ2-5, with TRBD2 matching over 9 bases. Per germline, CDR1 SGHRS and CDR2 YFSETQ. The CDR3 has 15 residues. Losses at the gene ends were 4 bases for V and 3 bases for J; bases not matched to a gene: 7. The CDR3 here is CASSLQASGKETQYF. CDR3 nucleotides: TGCGCCAGCAGCCTTCAGGCTAGCGGGAAAGAGACCCAGTACTTC.

In this sample, this clone turned up a few times. The chain carries TRBV5-6 and TRBJ2-5; 12 bases map to TRBD2. The CDR3 is 19 residues long. V shed 0 bases and J 3 bases; nucleotides not matched to a gene: 12. Germline V lookup: CDR1 SGHDT, CDR2 YYEEEE. The CDR3 DNA sequence: TGTGCCAGCAGCTTGGAACTAGCGGGGGGCCCTTATAACAAAGAGACCCAGTACTTC. Translated: CASSLELAGGPYNKETQYF.

The genes are TRBV9 and TRBJ1-5, with D maybe TRBD1 (6 bases). Trimming cost V 0 bases and J 3 bases, with 10 bases left between them. This CDR3 is built from 15 residues. Germline lookup yields CDR1 SGDLS and CDR2 YYNGEE. CDR3 nucleotides: TGTGCCAGCAGCGTAGGCGCAGGGGTCAATCAGCCCCAGCATTTT. Translated, it gives CASSVGAGVNQPQHF. Drawing the rest from reference TRBV9 and TRBJ1-5, the complete variable domain is DSGVTQTPKHLITATGQRVTLRCSPRSGDLSVYWYQQSLDQGLQFLIQYYNGEERAKGNILERFSAQQFPDLHSELNLSSLELGDSALYFCASSVGAGVNQPQHFGDGTRLSIL.

The chain is built from TRBV11-2 and TRBJ2-7, with unresolved D. Trimming removed 5 bases at V and 1 base at J, with 9 bases between. Germline V lookup: CDR1 SGHAT, CDR2 FQNNGV. This CDR3 has 13 residues. The DNA for the CDR3 is TGTGCCAGCAGCGCAGGATTTTCCTACGAGCAGTACTTC. This codes for CASSAGFSYEQYF.

CDR3 sequence reads: CASSGGGGLREQYF. In nucleotides, the CDR3 is TGTGCCAGCAGCGGTGGTGGGGGGCTACGGGAGCAGTACTTC. V gene TRBV9 combines with J gene TRBJ2-7; D may correspond to TRBD1 or TRBD2 (6 bases each). The CDR3 is made up of 14 amino acids. Trimming stripped 3 bases from V and 7 bases from J, with 17 bases between. The V gene's germline CDR1 is SGDLS and CDR2 YYNGEE. The full variable domain, with the rest looked up from reference TRBV9 and TRBJ2-7, is DSGVTQTPKHLITATGQRVTLRCSPRSGDLSVYWYQQSLDQGLQFLIQYYNGEERAKGNILERFSAQQFPDLHSELNLSSLELGDSALYFCASSGGGGLREQYFGPGTRLTVT.

The chain links TRBV7-6 to TRBJ1-2; D not certain. CDR3 length: 14 residues. The germline CDR1 and CDR2 sequences are SGHVS and FNYEAQ. V was shortened by 1 base and J by 3 bases, with 9 bases between the two germline ends. CDR3 in DNA: TGTGCCAGCAGCTTAGGGGAAGGACACTATGGCTACACCTTC. As protein: CASSLGEGHYGYTF.

This rearrangement joins TRBV6-1 to TRBJ2-4, with 8 bases lining up with TRBD1. Germline CDR1 and CDR2: MNHNS and SASEGT. The length of the CDR3 is 14 residues. J lost 6 bases, V lost 6 bases, and 7 bases had no gene match. Here the CDR3 reads CASSTRGQGNIQYF. The CDR3 nucleotides are TGTGCCAGCAGCACCAGGGGGCAGGGAAACATTCAGTACTTC.

The chain recombines TRBV15 with TRBJ2-1, with D maybe TRBD2 (7 bases). Trimming left V 3 bases short and J 6 bases short, with 18 bases between. The germline CDR1 and CDR2 sequences are LNHNV and YYDKDF (reference sequence). The CDR3 is 16 amino acids. As DNA, the CDR3 is TGTGCCACCAGCAGCATAGGGGGGGTGGTTCCCAATGAGCAGTTCTTC. Protein: CATSSIGGVVPNEQFF.

The J gene is TRBJ1-5, the V gene TRBV28; no firm D call. The CDR3 consists of 12 residues. Trimming left V 6 bases short and J 6 bases short, with 9 bases between. Germline assignment: CDR1 MDHEN and CDR2 SYDVKM. For the CDR3, the DNA is TGTGCCAGCAGCACCCCCCGTCAGCCCCAGCATTTT. It codes for CASSTPRQPQHF.

The chain joins TRBV7-7 to TRBJ2-1; 10 bases agree with TRBD1. V trimming: 5 bases; J trimming: 7 bases; junction bases outside the gene matches: 11. The CDR3 has 16 amino acids. In germline, CDR1 is SSHAT, CDR2 FNYEAQ (reference sequence). Written as DNA, the CDR3 is TGTGCCAGCAGCCCGACGACAGGGGGCTTGTCAAATGAGCAGTTCTTC. Its translation: CASSPTTGGLSNEQFF. Full variable domain (outside the CDR3, taken from reference TRBV7-7 and TRBJ2-1): GAGVSQSPRYKVTKRGQDVTLRCDPISSHATLYWYQQALGQGPEFLTYFNYEAQPDKSGLPSDRFSAERPEGSISTLTIQRTEQRDSAMYRCASSPTTGGLSNEQFFGPGTRLTVL.

The table lists this clone with a few counts. The chain recombines TRBV4-1 with TRBJ2-1, with D possibly being TRBD1 (8 bases). Germline V gives CDR1 MGHRA, CDR2 YSYEKL. CDR3 size: 13 residues. Deletions cut 2 bases from V and 8 bases from J, with 10 bases between. CDR3: CASSQTGGDEQFF. CDR3 coding DNA: TGCGCCAGCAGCCAAACAGGGGGGGATGAGCAGTTCTTC.

The genes are TRBV6-5 and TRBJ2-7, with 10 bases aligning to TRBD1. Germline CDR1 and CDR2: MNHEY and SVGAGI. The CDR3 runs to 14 residues. J was trimmed by 4 bases and V by 2 bases; bases with no gene match: 2. CDR3 region: CASSYGTGVYEQYF. The CDR3 region has the DNA TGTGCCAGCAGTTACGGGACAGGGGTATACGAGCAGTACTTC.

The CDR3 reads CASRRGGYEQYF. CDR3 nucleotides: TGTGCCAGCAGGAGGGGGGGATACGAGCAGTACTTC. This rearrangement joins TRBV25-1 to TRBJ2-7; TRBD2 is a possible D gene (7 bases). V gave up 6 bases and J gave up 4 bases, with 10 bases separating them. This CDR3 has 12 residues. CDR1 and CDR2 (germline): MGHDK, SYGVNS.

The chain employs TRBV9 and TRBJ2-6; D is unresolved. Trimming removed 6 bases at V and 2 bases at J, with 6 bases between. The CDR3 loop spans 13 amino acids. Per germline, CDR1 SGDLS and CDR2 YYNGEE. In DNA form, the CDR3 reads TGTGCCAGCACCAGAGCTGGGGCCAACGTCCTGACTTTC. Amino acids: CASTRAGANVLTF.

The rearrangement joins TRBV5-6 to TRBJ1-1; 7 bases line up with TRBD1. The CDR3 consists of 11 residues. Germline-derived CDR1 and CDR2 are SGHDT and YYEEEE. V lost 3 bases and J lost 10; bases outside the gene matches: 3. CDR3 coding DNA: TGTGCCAGCAGCTGGCAGGGGGTAGCTTTCTTT. This translates into CASSWQGVAFF.

The chain is built from TRBV9 and TRBJ1-5; D call uncertain. Trimming removed 6 bases at V and 0 bases at J, with 13 bases between. Germline values: CDR1 SGDLS, CDR2 YYNGEE. The CDR3 is made up of 15 amino acids. As DNA, the CDR3 is TGTGCCAGCACCCGCAACCCGAATAGCAATCAGCCCCAGCATTTT. Amino acid sequence: CASTRNPNSNQPQHF.

The chain combines TRBV4-1 with TRBJ2-2; the D is unclear. Trimming took off 2 bases at V and 0 bases at J, with 10 bases between the two ends. The germline V gene has CDR1 MGHRA and CDR2 YSYEKL. This CDR3 is built from 16 residues. Here the CDR3 reads CASSQLFGPNTGELFF. The DNA for the CDR3 is TGCGCCAGCAGCCAATTATTTGGACCGAACACCGGGGAGCTGTTTTTT.

This chain joins TRBV7-3 and TRBJ1-1; D uncertain. Between the trimmed V and J ends, which lost 2 bases and 3 bases, there was a span of 10 bases. The V gene's germline CDR1 is SGHTA and CDR2 FQGTGA. The CDR3 loop spans 14 amino acids. The CDR3 DNA reads as TGTGCCAGCAGCTTAGAGCCGCGGGACACTGAAGCTTTCTTT. Translated, it gives CASSLEPRDTEAFF. The variable domain in full, with the rest retrieved from reference TRBV7-3 and TRBJ1-1, is GAGVSQTPSNKVTEKGKYVELRCDPISGHTALYWYRQSLGQGPEFLIYFQGTGAADDSGLPNDRFFAVRPEGSVSTLKIQRTERGDSAVYLCASSLEPRDTEAFFGQGTRLTVV.